What follows are 9 T cell receptor beta chains derived from one specimen sequenced in a study of shared clonotypes between healthy human individuals (dated by TCRdb to the early 2020s). The library came from the immunoSEQ multiplex PCR assay. The table was pulled from immuneACCESS by TCRdb, which kept in-frame rearrangements only. Such tables lose some clones; where checked, under half of the loss comes from unresolved V genes, and the rest has no known cause. The sample table lists roughly 2 million clones, roughly 95% of them with a count of one. The top ten constitute approximately 0.13% of the sample. Sequences were obtained from naive CD4+ T cells sorted from blood. The sample's cell subset or site label, in plain terms: CD45RA+ positively selected. The receptor source for this set is a man in his late teens or twenties in good health.

The chain carries TRBV30 and TRBJ1-5; D is unresolved. The V end lost 4 bases, the J end lost 5 bases, and 12 bases lay between the germline ends. The germline V gene encodes CDR1 GTSNPN and CDR2 SVGIG (reference sequence). The CDR3 length is 13 residues. CDR3 protein: CAWNNRRDQPQHF. The CDR3 DNA reads as TGTGCCTGGAATAACCGCCGCGATCAGCCCCAGCATTTT. The entire variable domain, with the rest obtained from reference TRBV30 and TRBJ1-5, is as follows: SQTIHQWPATLVQPVGSPLSLECTVEGTSNPNLYWYRQAAGRGLQLLFYSVGIGQISSEVPQNLSASRPQDRQFILSSKKLLLSDSGFYLCAWNNRRDQPQHFGDGTRLSIL.

This chain uses TRBV28 with TRBJ2-7, with 7 bases identical to TRBD1. CDR1 and CDR2 from the germline V gene are MDHEN and SYDVKM. With V trimmed by 5 bases and J by 9 bases, 10 bases remained unmatched. This CDR3 has 13 residues. The CDR3 region has the DNA TGTGCCAGCAGTCACCGACAGGGAGTAGGGCAGTACTTC. Protein product: CASSHRQGVGQYF. The full variable domain, its missing parts supplied by reference TRBV28 and TRBJ2-7, is DVKVTQSSRYLVKRTGEKVFLECVQDMDHENMFWYRQDPGLGLRLIYFSYDVKMKEKGDIPEGYSVSREKKERFSLILESASTNQTSMYLCASSHRQGVGQYFGPGTRLTVT.

This chain uses TRBV5-4 with TRBJ2-7; no definite D call. CDR3 length: 14 amino acids. Per germline, CDR1 SGHNT and CDR2 YYREEE (reference sequence). The V end lost 2 bases, the J end lost 0 bases, and 9 bases lay between the germline ends. The CDR3 reads CASSFPDGSYEQYF. The CDR3 coding sequence is TGTGCCAGCAGCTTTCCGGACGGCTCCTACGAGCAGTACTTC.

The gene calls are TRBV2 and TRBJ2-7; 10 nucleotides align to TRBD1. The CDR3 loop spans 12 amino acids. Trimming took 7 bases from V and 6 from J; bases not matched to a gene: 3. CDR1 SNHLY and CDR2 FYNNEI come from the germline V gene. The CDR3 bases are TGTGCCAGCAACGGACAGGGGGGCGAGCAGTACTTC. It translates to CASNGQGGEQYF.

This chain uses TRBV19 with TRBJ1-2; 7 nucleotides agree with TRBD1. CDR1 is LNHDA, CDR2 SQIVND, per germline (reference sequence). The CDR3 has 12 amino acids. The V segment lost 5 bases and the J segment 7 bases; nucleotides outside the gene matches: 4. This chain's CDR3 is CASSETGRGYTF. The CDR3 DNA reads TGTGCCAGTAGTGAGACAGGGCGTGGCTACACCTTC.

This chain uses TRBV28 with TRBJ1-4, with a weak D call TRBD1 (5 bases). The V end lost 2 bases, the J end lost 4 bases, and 8 bases lay between the germline ends. Germline values: CDR1 MDHEN, CDR2 SYDVKM. There are 14 residues in the CDR3. For the CDR3, the DNA is TGTGCCAGCAGTTTAGATGGGGGTAATGAAAAACTGTTTTTT. It codes for CASSLDGGNEKLFF.

The gene calls are TRBV6-6 and TRBJ1-5; possible D gene TRBD1, 5 bases. Trimming shortened V by 2 bases and J by 2 bases, and 10 bases separated the two germline ends. Germline V gene sequence: CDR1 MNHNY, CDR2 SVGAGI (reference sequence). The CDR3 runs 15 residues. CDR3 region: CASSYGLQGNQPQHF. CDR3 DNA: TGTGCCAGCAGTTACGGCTTACAGGGCAATCAGCCCCAGCATTTT.

CDR3 nucleotides: TGTGCCAGTAGTATAGAGACAGGGGGTGCAGAGACCCAGTACTTC. Its translation is CASSIETGGAETQYF. J is TRBJ2-5 and V is TRBV19; 9 bases fit TRBD1. Germline assignment: CDR1 LNHDA and CDR2 SQIVND (reference sequence). The CDR3 loop spans 15 amino acids. J lost 4 bases, V lost 0 bases, and 3 bases had no gene match.

The rearrangement links TRBV4-3 to TRBJ1-4; no reliable D call. This CDR3 is 15 amino acids long. V gave up 0 bases and J gave up 8 bases, with 13 bases separating them. Germline V gives CDR1 LGHNA, CDR2 YSLEER. The CDR3, as DNA: TGCGCCAGCAGCCAAGATCTCCATCCGGGCGAAAAACTGTTTTTT. Its translation: CASSQDLHPGEKLFF.